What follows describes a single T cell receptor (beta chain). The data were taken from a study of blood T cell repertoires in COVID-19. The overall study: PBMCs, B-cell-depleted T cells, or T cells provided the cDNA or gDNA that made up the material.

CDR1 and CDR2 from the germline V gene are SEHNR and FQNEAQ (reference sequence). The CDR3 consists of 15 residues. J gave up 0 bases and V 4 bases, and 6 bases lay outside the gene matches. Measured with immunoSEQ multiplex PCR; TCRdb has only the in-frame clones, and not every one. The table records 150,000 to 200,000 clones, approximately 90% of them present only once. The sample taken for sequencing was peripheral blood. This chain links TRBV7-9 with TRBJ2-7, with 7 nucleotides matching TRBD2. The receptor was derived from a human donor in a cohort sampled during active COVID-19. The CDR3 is CASSSEGGDSYEQYF. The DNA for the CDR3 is TGTGCCAGCAGCTCTGAGGGAGGGGACTCCTACGAGCAGTACTTC.